Shown below are 30 T cell receptor beta chains from a single sample sequenced in a study of memory CD4+ T cells and cytomegalovirus serostatus. The sort gate was single viable CD3+CD4+CD8-CD45RO+ cells for memory CD4+ T cells. The protocol was immunoSEQ multiplex PCR, while the TCRdb copy is restricted to in-frame clones and leaves out a portion. The sample comprises under 45,000 clones, 78% of which are singletons, and under 0.7% rests with the top ten. The sequenced material came from memory CD4+ T cells from blood. The receptors stem from an adult in good health and CMV-seronegative.

The V and J genes are TRBV9 and TRBJ1-2; D remains ambiguous. The CDR3 length is 15 residues. CDR1 is SGDLS, CDR2 YYNGEE, per germline. The V and J ends lost 0 bases and 3 bases respectively, with 12 bases between them. As DNA, the CDR3 is TGTGCCAGCAGCGTAGACGGATTTAGTGACTATGGCTACACCTTC. Encoded protein: CASSVDGFSDYGYTF.

The chain has TRBV6-1 and TRBJ1-2; no reliable D call. The CDR3 extends over 12 amino acids. V lost 4 bases to trimming and J lost 2 bases, with 5 bases between them. CDR1 and CDR2 from the germline V gene are MNHNS and SASEGT. For the CDR3, the DNA is TGTGCCAGCAGTGTTTTGAACTATGGCTACACCTTC. It is translated as CASSVLNYGYTF.

This sequence joins TRBV2 and TRBJ2-4, with 8 positions matching TRBD1. V lost 6 bases, J lost 7 bases, and 5 bases stayed unmatched. This CDR3 has 13 residues. CDR1 is SNHLY, CDR2 FYNNEI, per germline. The CDR3 spells CASSPGQGNIQYF. The CDR3 DNA reads TGTGCCAGCAGCCCCGGACAGGGTAACATTCAGTACTTC.

The chain combines TRBV25-1 with TRBJ2-2, with 7 bases identical to TRBD1. From germline, CDR1 is MGHDK and CDR2 SYGVNS. The CDR3 contains 14 residues. The V segment lost 6 bases and the J segment 0 bases; nucleotides outside the gene matches: 1. The CDR3: CASRGTANTGELFF. The CDR3 DNA sequence: TGTGCCAGCAGGGGGACAGCGAACACCGGGGAGCTGTTTTTT.

This clone was seen a handful of times. The chain uses TRBV2 and TRBJ1-2; D is possibly TRBD1 (6 bases). CDR3 length: 14 residues. In germline, CDR1 is SNHLY, CDR2 FYNNEI. Trimming cost V 6 bases and J 5 bases, with 16 bases left between them. CDR3 in DNA: TGTGCCAGCAGGAGTACGGCCCAGGGGTATGGCTACACCTTC. Protein product: CASRSTAQGYGYTF. The full variable domain, with the rest looked up from reference TRBV2 and TRBJ1-2, is EPEVTQTPSHQVTQMGQEVILRCVPISNHLYFYWYRQILGQKVEFLVSFYNNEISEKSEIFDDQFSVERPDGSNFTLKIRSTKLEDSAMYFCASRSTAQGYGYTFGSGTRLTVV.

This chain connects TRBV4-1 to TRBJ1-3; 8 positions match TRBD1. The CDR3 loop spans 16 amino acids. Germline values: CDR1 MGHRA, CDR2 YSYEKL. The junction had 7 bases not matched to a gene; V was cut back by 0 bases and J by 6 bases. This chain's CDR3 is CASSQEVQGAKNTIYF. The CDR3 DNA follows: TGCGCCAGCAGCCAAGAGGTTCAGGGGGCGAAAAACACCATATATTTT.

V and J are TRBV14 and TRBJ2-5; no firm D call. Trimming cost V 3 bases and J 4 bases, with 18 bases left between them. This CDR3 is built from 16 residues. Germline V CDR1 and CDR2: SGHDN, FVKESK. CDR3 region: CASSQSSGPLGETQYF. The CDR3, as DNA: TGTGCCAGCAGCCAGAGTTCCGGGCCCCTGGGAGAGACCCAGTACTTC.

The chain couples TRBV5-4 to TRBJ1-6; no clear D. Germline-derived CDR1 and CDR2 are SGHNT and YYREEE (reference sequence). The length of the CDR3 is 14 residues. V lost 4 bases and J lost 4, with 9 bases in between. The CDR3 sequence: CASSIRDYNSPLHF. CDR3 DNA: TGTGCCAGCAGCATCCGGGATTATAATTCACCCCTCCACTTT.

Regarding this clone: The junction does not match germline at one end; this may be a read error. The chain is built from TRBV6-5 and TRBJ1-1; weak D call: TRBD1 (6 bases). The CDR3 loop spans 14 amino acids. Germline-derived CDR1 and CDR2 are MNHEY and SVGAGI. The CDR3 loop is CASRTGHLNAEAFF. The CDR3 DNA reads as TGTGCCAGCAGAACGGGACACCTGAACGCTGAAGCTTTCTTT.

CDR3 DNA sequence: TGTGCCAGCAGCGCTCCAAACGGTGGCGCCCAGTACTTC. It is translated as CASSAPNGGAQYF. The chain combines TRBV7-6 with TRBJ2-5, with D uncertain. CDR3 length equals 13 residues. CDR1 is SGHVS, CDR2 FNYEAQ, per germline. V was pared by 5 bases and J by 9 bases, with 16 bases between.

The chain uses TRBV28 and TRBJ1-5, with a tentative D call TRBD1 (6 bases). The CDR3 runs to 16 residues. The germline V and J ends were trimmed by 10 bases and 3 bases, with 22 bases remaining between them. From germline, CDR1 is MDHEN and CDR2 SYDVKM. For the CDR3, the DNA is TGTGCCACGACCGGGTGGGGGGCTTCCAACAATCAGCCCCAGCATTTT. Protein product: CATTGWGASNNQPQHF.

The rearrangement joins TRBV6-6 to TRBJ2-1; tentatively, D is TRBD1 (6 bases). Germline CDR1 and CDR2: MNHNY and SVGAGI (reference sequence). The CDR3 consists of 13 residues. V gave up 0 bases and J gave up 6 bases, with 6 bases separating them. The CDR3 sequence: CASSYSDSNEQFF. The CDR3 nucleotides read TGTGCCAGCAGTTACTCGGACAGCAATGAGCAGTTCTTC.

J is TRBJ1-6 and V is TRBV18, with D possibly matching TRBD1 (6 bases). The CDR3 has 19 amino acids. V was clipped by 6 bases and J by 0 bases, with 21 bases between them. The germline V gene encodes CDR1 KGHSH and CDR2 LQKENI. The CDR3 DNA is TGTGCCAGCTCTCTCATGGGGGCAGGGGCGAGCTCCTATAATTCACCCCTCCACTTT. Its protein product is CASSLMGAGASSYNSPLHF.

This chain joins TRBV10-3 and TRBJ1-3; D unresolved. CDR1 ENHRY and CDR2 SYGVKD come from the germline V gene. Trimming took 2 bases from V and 5 from J, leaving 16 bases between them. This CDR3 spans 16 amino acids. CDR3 in DNA: TGTGCCATCAGTGAGATCAGGACCCACACCAGAAACACCATATATTTT. This gives the protein CAISEIRTHTRNTIYF.

This rearrangement joins TRBV2 to TRBJ2-6; TRBD2 agrees at 7 bases. J lost 2 bases, V lost 6 bases, and 7 bases had no gene match. Germline CDR1 SNHLY, CDR2 FYNNEI. The CDR3 totals 16 residues. CDR3 residues: CASRPKSGTGANVLTF. DNA for the CDR3: TGTGCCAGCAGACCTAAAAGCGGGACTGGGGCCAACGTCCTGACTTTC.

This clone turned up a few times. The gene calls are TRBV25-1 and TRBJ1-1, with no clear D. Germline V gene sequence: CDR1 MGHDK, CDR2 SYGVNS. Deletions cut 6 bases from V and 0 bases from J, with 11 bases between. This CDR3 comprises 14 residues. The CDR3 spells CASSKAGMNTEAFF. The CDR3 coding sequence is TGTGCCAGCAGCAAGGCCGGGATGAACACTGAAGCTTTCTTT.

The genes are TRBV28 and TRBJ1-3, with 7 positions matching TRBD1. V was pared by 2 bases and J by 2 bases, with 3 bases of the junction left unmatched. This CDR3 comprises 15 residues. Germline values: CDR1 MDHEN, CDR2 SYDVKM. CDR3 sequence (DNA): TGTGCCAGCAGTTTACCGACAGGGACTGGAAACACCATATATTTT. This encodes CASSLPTGTGNTIYF.

V and J are TRBV18 and TRBJ2-5; TRBD1 is a possible D gene (6 bases). The J call is in doubt because the DNA end fits TRBJ2-7 better. CDR1 and CDR2 from the germline V gene are KGHSH and LQKENI. The CDR3 length is 14 residues. In nucleotides, the CDR3 is TGTGCCAGCTCACCACCCCGTCAGGGGAACGAGCAGTACTTC. Encoded protein: CASSPPRQGNEQYF.

This chain connects TRBV30 to TRBJ1-1, with a tentative D call TRBD1 (6 bases). V gave up 5 bases and J gave up 6 bases, with 16 bases separating them. This CDR3 region has 13 residues. CDR1 is GTSNPN and CDR2 is SVGIG in the germline V gene (reference sequence). CDR3 DNA: TGTGCCTGGGGCCGAGGGGGGGTCTCTGAAGCTTTCTTT. Protein sequence: CAWGRGGVSEAFF.

As regards this clone: One junction end disagrees with the germline gene, perhaps due to a read error. V and J are TRBV28 and TRBJ1-2; possibly TRBD1 for D (6 bases). Germline V gene lookup returns CDR1 MDHEN and CDR2 SYDVKM. The CDR3 length is 11 residues. CDR3 loop: CASSQRTDFIF. The CDR3 DNA reads as TGTGCCAGCAGCCAAAGGACAGACTTTATATTC.

V usage is TRBV6-5 and J usage is TRBJ2-3; D is perhaps TRBD1 (6 bases). Trimming removed 5 bases at V and 5 bases at J, with 8 bases between. Germline V gene sequence: CDR1 MNHEY, CDR2 SVGAGI. The CDR3 has 12 amino acids. The CDR3 is CASSQQGDTQYF. The DNA of the CDR3 is TGTGCCAGCAGTCAACAGGGAGATACGCAGTATTTT.

The chain is built from TRBV6-1 and TRBJ2-5, with 9 positions matching TRBD2. Germline V gives CDR1 MNHNS, CDR2 SASEGT. CDR3 length: 15 residues. J was trimmed by 5 bases and V by 4 bases; bases with no gene match: 8. DNA for the CDR3: TGTGCCAGCAGTGCCCCAGCGGGGGGATTGGAGACCCAGTACTTC. Protein sequence: CASSAPAGGLETQYF.

This clone has just one count. The chain recombines TRBV19 with TRBJ2-3; D remains unclear. The ends were cut back, 2 bases at V and 1 base at J, with 10 bases in the middle. The CDR3 sequence is 15 residues long. The V gene's germline CDR1 is LNHDA and CDR2 SQIVND (reference sequence). DNA for the CDR3: TGTGCCAGTAGTATACCCTTTCAAGGCACAGATACGCAGTATTTT. Translation: CASSIPFQGTDTQYF.

This rearrangement joins TRBV4-2 to TRBJ2-4; D gene unclear. The CDR3 consists of 17 residues. V was cut by 0 bases and J by 2 bases, with 14 bases left in between. The germline gives CDR1 LGHNA, CDR2 YNFKEQ. CDR3 protein: CASSQETTGATKNIQYF. CDR3 DNA sequence: TGTGCCAGCAGCCAAGAAACAACCGGAGCTACCAAAAACATTCAGTACTTC.

This sequence joins TRBV4-1 and TRBJ1-2, with a weak D call TRBD1 (6 bases). Trimming removed 3 bases from V and 5 bases from J, with 22 bases in between. CDR3 length: 17 residues. CDR1 is MGHRA and CDR2 is YSYEKL in the germline V gene. The CDR3 DNA follows: TGCGCCAGCAGCCAGATGGAGGGGGGGCCTTACTTGTATGGCTACACCTTC. Translating it yields CASSQMEGGPYLYGYTF.

The chain is built from TRBV6-1 and TRBJ2-2; 8 bases fit TRBD1. The CDR3 spans 15 residues. From germline, CDR1 is MNHNS and CDR2 SASEGT. V shed 3 bases, J shed 7 bases, and the junction held 7 bases outside the gene matches. As DNA, the CDR3 is TGTGCCAGCAGTGACCGGAGACAGGGGATCGGGGAGCTGTTTTTT. The encoded protein is CASSDRRQGIGELFF.

V and J are TRBV2 and TRBJ1-6; no clear D gene. Trimming cost V 6 bases and J 8 bases, with 11 bases left between them. The CDR3 loop spans 13 amino acids. Germline values: CDR1 SNHLY, CDR2 FYNNEI. The CDR3 DNA reads as TGTGCCAGCAGGCGGATTAGGGATTCACCCCTCCACTTT. Its translation: CASRRIRDSPLHF.

The J gene is TRBJ1-2, the V gene TRBV9, with a possible D match to TRBD1 (6 bases). The CDR3 runs 14 residues. V lost 4 bases and J lost 7, with 17 bases in between. Germline values: CDR1 SGDLS, CDR2 YYNGEE. The CDR3 loop is CASSRTGQGSGYTF. The CDR3 DNA is TGTGCCAGCAGCCGGACCGGGCAGGGGAGTGGCTACACCTTC.

V and J are TRBV11-2 and TRBJ1-1; D is ambiguous. This CDR3 contains 13 residues. The germline gives CDR1 SGHAT, CDR2 FQNNGV. V was shortened by 1 base and J by 6 bases, with 9 bases between the two germline ends. This CDR3 is CASSLGGLPEAFF. The CDR3, as DNA: TGTGCCAGCAGCTTAGGTGGGTTGCCTGAAGCTTTCTTT.

This rearrangement joins TRBV28 to TRBJ2-5, with D possibly TRBD1 on 5 matching bases. With the DNA end fitting TRBJ2-7 better, the J assignment may be wrong. CDR3 length equals 13 residues. Per the germline V gene, CDR1 is MDHEN and CDR2 is SYDVKM. The CDR3 reads CASTRAGIYEQYF. CDR3 bases: TGTGCCAGCACTCGGGCAGGGATTTACGAGCAGTACTTC.